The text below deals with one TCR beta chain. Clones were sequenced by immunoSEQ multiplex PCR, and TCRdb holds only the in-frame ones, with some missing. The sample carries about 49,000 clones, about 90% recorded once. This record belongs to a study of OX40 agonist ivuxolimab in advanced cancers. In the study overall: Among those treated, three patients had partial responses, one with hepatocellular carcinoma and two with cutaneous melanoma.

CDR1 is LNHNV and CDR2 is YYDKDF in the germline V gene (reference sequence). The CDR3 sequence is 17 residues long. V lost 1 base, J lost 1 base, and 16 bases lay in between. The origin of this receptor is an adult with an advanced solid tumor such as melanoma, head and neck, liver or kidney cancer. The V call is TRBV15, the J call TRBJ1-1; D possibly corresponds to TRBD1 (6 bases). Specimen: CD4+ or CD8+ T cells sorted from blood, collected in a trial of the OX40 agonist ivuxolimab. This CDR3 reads CATSRVPQTGWNTEAFF. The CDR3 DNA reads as TGTGCCACCAGCAGAGTTCCCCAGACAGGCTGGAACACTGAAGCTTTCTTT.